This is a list of T cell receptor beta chains from one sample in a study of blood T cell repertoires in COVID-19. Data came from immunoSEQ multiplex PCR; TCRdb stores just in-frame clones and leaves some out. The sample includes some 78,000 clones, roughly 85% of them seen just once. The sequencing input was peripheral blood. These receptors were collected from a man aged 50 to 60 with active or convalescent COVID-19. The CDR3 runs from the conserved cysteine through the conserved F or W. A D gene is named only where the DNA matches it firmly. Expanded clones get a size class; other rows say once, few or many, or leave the size out.

length | D | J | V | size | CDR3 | DNA
12 | TRBD1 | TRBJ2-3 | TRBV5-1 | . | CASSSQGDTQYF | TGCGCCAGCAGCTCACAGGGGGATACGCAGTATTTT
16 | TRBD2 | TRBJ2-7 | TRBV28 | . | CASSLWASGSSYEQYF | TGTGCCAGCAGTTTATGGGCTAGCGGGAGTTCCTACGAGCAGTACTTC
14 | TRBD1 | TRBJ1-1 | TRBV3-1/TRBV3-2 | . | CASSKTGQSTEAFF | TGTGCCAGCAGCAAGACAGGGCAGTCCACTGAAGCTTTCTTT
14 | . | TRBJ2-1 | TRBV7-2 | once | CASSPPNSYNEQFF | TGTGCCAGCAGCCCCCCCAACAGTTACAATGAGCAGTTCTTC
15 | . | TRBJ1-1 | TRBV6-5 | . | CASSDLGGHNTEAFF | TGTGCCAGCAGCGACCTGGGGGGGCATAACACTGAAGCTTTCTTT
13 | . | TRBJ2-3 | TRBV11-3 | . | CASSLDSTRAQYF | TGTGCCAGCAGCTTAGATTCAACCCGGGCGCAGTATTTT
11 | TRBD1 | TRBJ1-1 | TRBV2 | medium-sized | CASTQTGQAFF | TGTGCCAGCACCCAGACAGGGCAAGCTTTCTTT
14 | TRBD1 | TRBJ2-7 | TRBV5-6 | . | CASSLWDSPYEQYF | TGTGCCAGCAGCCTATGGGACAGCCCGTACGAGCAGTACTTC
16 | . | TRBJ2-1 | TRBV10-3 | . | CAISGIAVSSYNEQFF | TGTGCCATCAGTGGCATAGCGGTGAGCTCCTACAATGAGCAGTTCTTC
14 | . | TRBJ1-4 | TRBV7-9 | . | CASSPSGAYEKLFF | TGTGCCAGCAGCCCCTCAGGGGCTTATGAAAAACTGTTTTTT
16 | TRBD2 | TRBJ2-1 | TRBV5-1 | . | CASRETLAGAGNEQFF | TGCGCCAGCAGAGAAACTCTAGCGGGGGCGGGCAATGAGCAGTTCTTC
15 | TRBD1 | TRBJ1-4 | TRBV30 | . | CAWTPGDRDYEKLFF | TGTGCCTGGACCCCGGGGGACAGGGACTATGAAAAACTGTTTTTT
13 | . | TRBJ2-5 | TRBV12-3/TRBV12-4 | . | CASSFTGRETQYF | TGTGCCAGCAGTTTCACAGGGCGGGAGACCCAGTACTTC
16 | . | TRBJ1-2 | TRBV9 | . | CASSETDRIHSYGYTF | TGTGCCAGCAGCGAAACCGACAGAATACACAGCTATGGCTACACCTTC
15 | TRBD2 | TRBJ2-2 | TRBV30 | . | CAGMTSGANTGELFF | TGTGCCGGGATGACTAGCGGGGCGAACACCGGGGAGCTGTTTTTT
13 | . | TRBJ2-1 | TRBV5-1 | . | CASSLGQLNEQFF | TGCGCCAGCAGCTTGGGACAGCTTAATGAGCAGTTCTTC
15 | TRBD1 | TRBJ1-2 | TRBV24-1 | . | CATSAGTEANYGYTF | TGTGCCACCAGTGCCGGGACAGAAGCTAACTATGGCTACACCTTC
14 | TRBD2 | TRBJ2-5 | TRBV29-1 | . | CSVEVSGSGETQYF | TGCAGCGTTGAGGTTAGCGGGAGTGGTGAGACCCAGTACTTC
14 | . | TRBJ1-4 | TRBV5-4 | once | CASSLQGRVEKLFF | TGTGCCAGCAGCTTGCAGGGAAGGGTTGAAAAACTGTTTTTT
15 | . | TRBJ2-3 | TRBV28 | . | CASSLTGFRTDTQYF | TGTGCCAGCAGTTTGACCGGGTTCCGCACAGATACGCAGTATTTT
17 | . | TRBJ2-6 | TRBV2 | . | CASTRRGALGGANVLTF | TGTGCCAGCACCCGCCGGGGGGCCTTAGGAGGGGCCAACGTCCTGACTTTC
13 | . | TRBJ2-3 | TRBV19 | . | CASNSFRTDTQYF | TGTGCCAGTAATTCCTTCCGCACAGATACGCAGTATTTT
17 | TRBD2 | TRBJ2-1 | TRBV11-3 | . | CASSLGSSGGGSNEQFF | TGTGCCAGCAGCTTAGGGTCAAGCGGGGGGGGTTCCAATGAGCAGTTCTTC
14 | TRBD2 | TRBJ2-5 | TRBV30 | . | CAWGRGGTQETQYF | TGTGCCTGGGGGCGCGGGGGGACCCAAGAGACCCAGTACTTC
14 | . | TRBJ1-1 | TRBV10-3 | once | CAISELTENTEAFF | TGTGCCATCAGTGAGTTGACAGAGAACACTGAAGCTTTCTTT
14 | . | TRBJ1-1 | TRBV7-2 | . | CASSLSVRNTEAFF | TGTGCCAGCAGCTTATCCGTCAGGAACACTGAAGCTTTCTTT
15 | . | TRBJ2-4 | TRBV5-1 | once | CASSLGEEAKNIQYF | TGCGCCAGCAGCTTGGGGGAGGAGGCCAAAAACATTCAGTACTTC
12 | . | TRBJ2-1 | TRBV6-6 | few | CASRTTQKKQFF | TGTGCCAGCAGAACAACACAAAAGAAGCAGTTCTTC
16 | TRBD1 | TRBJ1-1 | TRBV10-3 | . | CAISEYNDRGKTEAFF | TGTGCCATCAGTGAGTATAACGACAGGGGGAAGACTGAAGCTTTCTTT
14 | . | TRBJ2-7 | TRBV7-2 | . | CASSKPGHIYEQYF | TGTGCCAGCAGTAAACCGGGTCACATCTACGAGCAGTACTTC
16 | . | TRBJ2-3 | TRBV6-8 | . | CASSPGTQGRTDTQYF | TGTGCCAGCAGCCCCGGGACTCAGGGTCGCACAGATACGCAGTATTTT
15 | TRBD2 | TRBJ2-2 | TRBV5-1 | . | CASSPRGGDTGELFF | TGCGCCAGCAGCCCGAGGGGAGGGGACACCGGGGAGCTGTTTTTT
14 | TRBD1 | TRBJ2-4 | TRBV18 | . | CASSPGQGINIQYF | TGTGCCAGCTCACCAGGACAGGGGATAAACATTCAGTACTTC
16 | TRBD1 | TRBJ2-7 | TRBV5-1 | . | CASSTARDSVSYEQYF | TGCGCCAGCAGTACAGCCCGGGACAGCGTTTCCTACGAGCAGTACTTC
18 | . | TRBJ2-6 | TRBV21-1 | . | CASSRGLAGNSGANVLTF | TGTGCCAGCAGCAGGGGACTAGCGGGCAACTCTGGGGCCAACGTCCTGACTTTC
13 | . | TRBJ1-1 | TRBV11-3 | once | CASSRSRGTEAFF | TGTGCCAGCAGCCGTTCGAGAGGGACTGAAGCTTTCTTT
15 | TRBD2 | TRBJ2-7 | TRBV28 | . | CASSTLAGFSYEQYF | TGTGCCAGCAGTACTCTAGCGGGATTCTCCTACGAGCAGTACTTC